What follows are 10 T cell receptor beta chains derived from one specimen sequenced in a study of Ad26.COV2.S vaccination and SARS-CoV-2 variants (TCRdb year 2021). Receptors were amplified or captured by the immunoSEQ multiplex PCR assay. Drawn from immuneACCESS, this table holds only the in-frame rearrangements with V and J called that TCRdb kept. Clones are partly lost; checked studies trace under half to an unresolved V gene and leave the rest unexplained. The sample table contains 350,000 to 500,000 clones; only one count was recorded for roughly 90% of them. Clones ranked in the top ten supply about 3.5% of the sample. The sample's treatment or condition label, decoded: some 20 received Ad26.COV2.S at low or high dose, single or two shots; 5 received placebo; per-sample allocation not given. For vaccine and placebo recipients, the sequenced repertoires came from samples collected on day 63 after the first injection.

The sample here was peripheral blood, taken in a trial of Ad26.COV2.S vaccine versus placebo. The receptors originated from a person aged 18-65 years who received the Ad26.COV2.S COVID-19 vaccine or a placebo.

V gene TRBV29-1 combines with J gene TRBJ1-1; D gene uncertain. Germline V lookup: CDR1 SQVTM, CDR2 ANQGSEA. This CDR3 spans 12 amino acids. V was clipped by 0 bases and J by 8 bases, with 10 bases between them. The CDR3 nucleotides are TGCAGCGTTGAAGAGGGAATCCCCGAAGCTTTCTTT. Translated: CSVEEGIPEAFF.

V and J are TRBV4-1 and TRBJ2-7, with a possible D match to TRBD1 (5 bases). The CDR3 extends over 16 amino acids. Trimming removed 3 bases from V and 1 base from J, with 16 bases in between. From germline, CDR1 is MGHRA and CDR2 YSYEKL. For the CDR3, the DNA is TGCGCCAGCAGCCATGGAAAAGGGGAAGGGTCCTACGAGCAGTACTTC. It encodes CASSHGKGEGSYEQYF.

This chain uses TRBV7-9 with TRBJ2-3, with D perhaps matching TRBD1 (5 bases). The CDR3 totals 15 residues. The V end was cut by 6 bases, the J end by 1 base, with 14 bases between. Germline V gene sequence: CDR1 SEHNR, CDR2 FQNEAQ (reference sequence). This CDR3 reads CASRSQGQGTDTQYF. Written as DNA, the CDR3 is TGTGCCAGCAGGTCCCAGGGTCAGGGCACAGATACGCAGTATTTT.

This sequence joins TRBV9 and TRBJ2-7, with 9 nucleotides matching TRBD1. The CDR3 loop spans 15 amino acids. The V segment lost 0 bases and the J segment 3 bases; nucleotides outside the gene matches: 4. Germline CDR1 and CDR2: SGDLS and YYNGEE. The CDR3 spells CASSVGTGARYEQYF. CDR3 nucleotides: TGTGCCAGCAGCGTAGGGACAGGGGCCCGCTACGAGCAGTACTTC.

This clone appeared a single time. The V and J genes are TRBV5-5 and TRBJ2-2, with 11 bases identical to TRBD1. The CDR3 covers 16 residues. V lost 3 bases to trimming and J lost 9 bases; unmatched junction nucleotides: 10. Germline CDR1 is SGHKS and CDR2 is YYEKEE (reference sequence). The CDR3 bases are TGTGCCAGCAGCTCGGGACAGGGGGGCACCCCCCGGGAGCTGTTTTTT. It is translated as CASSSGQGGTPRELFF.

This clone was picked up a small number of times. CDR3: CASSQEGQWETQYF. CDR3 DNA sequence: TGTGCCAGCAGCCAAGAGGGGCAATGGGAGACCCAGTACTTC. V and J are TRBV4-2 and TRBJ2-5; TRBD1 might be the D (5 bases). CDR1 and CDR2 (germline): LGHNA, YNFKEQ. Trimming removed 0 bases from V and 5 bases from J, with 10 bases in between. There are 14 residues in the CDR3.

This clone has a single count. This rearrangement joins TRBV12-5 to TRBJ1-2; 11 bases match TRBD1. The CDR3 extends over 13 amino acids. The V segment lost 3 bases and the J segment 8 bases; nucleotides outside the gene matches: 2. From germline, CDR1 is LGHNT and CDR2 FRNRAP. The CDR3 sequence: CASGLGTGGGYTF. CDR3 coding DNA: TGTGCTAGTGGTTTAGGGACAGGGGGAGGCTACACCTTC.

This sequence joins TRBV5-5 and TRBJ2-5; a possible D gene is TRBD1 (6 bases). Germline V CDR1 and CDR2: SGHKS, YYEKEE (reference sequence). V was shortened by 0 bases and J by 2 bases, with 8 bases between the two germline ends. The CDR3 contains 14 residues. CDR3 sequence: CASSLATGQETQYF. In DNA, the CDR3 is TGTGCCAGCAGCTTGGCCACAGGGCAAGAGACCCAGTACTTC.

V gene TRBV6-2 or TRBV6-3 combines with J gene TRBJ2-1, with 10 positions matching TRBD2. V shed 6 bases and J 8 bases; nucleotides not matched to a gene: 7. CDR1 is MNHEY and CDR2 is SVGEGT in the germline V gene. CDR3 length: 14 residues. Here the CDR3 reads CASSLPGLAHEQFF. The CDR3 DNA sequence: TGTGCCAGCAGCCTACCGGGACTAGCGCATGAGCAGTTCTTC.

The chain employs TRBV9 and TRBJ2-1, with no clear D. Germline CDR1 SGDLS, CDR2 YYNGEE. The V end was cut by 0 bases, the J end by 9 bases, with 16 bases between. The CDR3 totals 15 residues. The CDR3 reads CASSVAGRPPSEQFF. The CDR3 DNA follows: TGTGCCAGCAGCGTAGCGGGTCGCCCCCCTAGTGAGCAGTTCTTC. The variable domain in full, with the rest retrieved from reference TRBV9 and TRBJ2-1, is DSGVTQTPKHLITATGQRVTLRCSPRSGDLSVYWYQQSLDQGLQFLIQYYNGEERAKGNILERFSAQQFPDLHSELNLSSLELGDSALYFCASSVAGRPPSEQFFGPGTRLTVL.